This T cell receptor beta chain comes out of a study of cytomegalovirus exposure and HLA in healthy donors. Study details: The early release's HLA-typed donors yielded some 85 million unique TCRs. The Caucasian-associated ancestry cluster held about 80% of over 350 genotyped donors.

PCR amplification relied on 60 Vbeta primers (plus 13 Jbeta primers). Measured with immunoSEQ multiplex PCR; TCRdb has only the in-frame clones, and not every one. The table records 150,000 or so clones, approximately 73% of them present only once. Germline-derived CDR1 and CDR2 are SGHTA and FQGNSA. CDR3 length equals 14 residues. Trimming stripped 5 bases from V and 0 bases from J, with 11 bases between. Sequences were obtained from PBMCs. The rearrangement links TRBV7-2 to TRBJ2-7; TRBD2 might be the D (5 bases). This sequence was found in a man aged 30-40 years in good health and CMV-seropositive. The CDR3 sequence is CASSTPRDSYEQYF. CDR3 sequence (DNA): TGTGCCAGCAGCACCCCCCGGGACTCCTACGAGCAGTACTTC.